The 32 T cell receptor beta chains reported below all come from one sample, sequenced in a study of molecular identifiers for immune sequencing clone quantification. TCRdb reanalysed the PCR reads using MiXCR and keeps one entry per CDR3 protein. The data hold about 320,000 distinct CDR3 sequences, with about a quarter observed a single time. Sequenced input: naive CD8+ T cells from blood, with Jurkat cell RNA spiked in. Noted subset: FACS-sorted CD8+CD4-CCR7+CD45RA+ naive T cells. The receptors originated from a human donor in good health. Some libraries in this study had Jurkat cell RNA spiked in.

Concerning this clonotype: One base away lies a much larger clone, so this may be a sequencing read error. As DNA, the CDR3 is TGTGCCAGCAGCTCGGGACGCCGTACAGATACGAAGTATTTT. Translated, it gives CASSSGRRTDTKYF. The gene calls are TRBV7-8 and TRBJ2-3; D is possibly TRBD1 or TRBD2 (5 bases each). The germline CDR1 and CDR2 sequences are SGHVS and FQNEAQ. The CDR3 is 14 residues long.

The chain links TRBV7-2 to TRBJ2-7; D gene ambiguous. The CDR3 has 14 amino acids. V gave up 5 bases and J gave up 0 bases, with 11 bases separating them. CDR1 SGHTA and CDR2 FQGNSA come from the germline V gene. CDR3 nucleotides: TGTGCCAGCAGCCAAGTTTTGAGCTCCTACGAGCAGTACTTC. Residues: CASSQVLSSYEQYF.

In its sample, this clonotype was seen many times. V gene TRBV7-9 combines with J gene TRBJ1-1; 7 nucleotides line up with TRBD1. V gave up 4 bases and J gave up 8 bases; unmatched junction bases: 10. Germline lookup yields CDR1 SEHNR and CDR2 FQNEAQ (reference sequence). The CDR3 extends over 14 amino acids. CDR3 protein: CASSSDRKDPEAFF. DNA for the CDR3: TGTGCCAGCAGCTCGGACAGGAAGGACCCCGAAGCTTTCTTT.

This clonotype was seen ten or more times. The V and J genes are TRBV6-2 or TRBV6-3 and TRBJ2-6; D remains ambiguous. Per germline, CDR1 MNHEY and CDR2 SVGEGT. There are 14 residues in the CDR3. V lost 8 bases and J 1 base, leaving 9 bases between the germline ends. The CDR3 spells CASAALSGANVLTF. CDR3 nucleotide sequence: TGTGCCAGCGCGGCCCTATCTGGGGCCAACGTCCTGACTTTC.

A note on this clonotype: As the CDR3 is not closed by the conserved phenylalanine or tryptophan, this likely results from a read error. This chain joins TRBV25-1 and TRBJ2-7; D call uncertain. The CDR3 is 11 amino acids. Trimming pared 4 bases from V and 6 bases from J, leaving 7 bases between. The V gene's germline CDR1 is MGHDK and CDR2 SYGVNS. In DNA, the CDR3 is TGTGCCAGCAGTGCGTCATCCGAGCAGTACTCC. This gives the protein CASSASSEQYS.

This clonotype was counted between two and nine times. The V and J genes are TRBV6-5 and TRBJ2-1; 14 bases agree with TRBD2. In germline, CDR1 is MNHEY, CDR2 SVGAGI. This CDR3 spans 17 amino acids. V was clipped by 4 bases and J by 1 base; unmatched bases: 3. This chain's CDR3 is CASSFGTSGSSYNEQFF. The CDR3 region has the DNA TGTGCCAGCAGTTTTGGGACTAGCGGGAGTTCCTACAATGAGCAGTTCTTC.

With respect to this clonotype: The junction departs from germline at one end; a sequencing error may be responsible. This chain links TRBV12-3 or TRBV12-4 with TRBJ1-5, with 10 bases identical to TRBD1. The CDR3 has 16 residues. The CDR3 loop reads CASSKWGQGLDQPPPF. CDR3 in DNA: TGTGCCAGCAGTAAGTGGGGACAGGGGTTGGATCAGCCCCCGCCTTTT.

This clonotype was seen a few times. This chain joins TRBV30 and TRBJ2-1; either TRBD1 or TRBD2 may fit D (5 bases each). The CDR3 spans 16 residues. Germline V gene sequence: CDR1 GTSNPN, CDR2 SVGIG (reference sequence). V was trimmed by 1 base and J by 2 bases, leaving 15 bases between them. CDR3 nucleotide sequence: TGTGCCTGGAGTGCGCTCGGGGAAGGGGCCTACAATGAGCAGTTCTTC. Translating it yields CAWSALGEGAYNEQFF.

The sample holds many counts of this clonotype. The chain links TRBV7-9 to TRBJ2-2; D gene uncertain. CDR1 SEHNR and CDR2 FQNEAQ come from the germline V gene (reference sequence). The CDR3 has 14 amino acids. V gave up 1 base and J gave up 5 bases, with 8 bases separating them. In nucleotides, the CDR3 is TGTGCCAGCAGCTTAGGAGGATGGACCGGGGAGCTGTTTTTT. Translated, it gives CASSLGGWTGELFF.

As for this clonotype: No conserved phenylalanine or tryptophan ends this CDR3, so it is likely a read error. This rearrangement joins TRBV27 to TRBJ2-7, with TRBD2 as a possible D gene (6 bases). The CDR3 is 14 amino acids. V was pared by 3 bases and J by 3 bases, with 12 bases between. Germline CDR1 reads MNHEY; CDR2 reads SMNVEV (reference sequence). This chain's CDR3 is CASSLAGSCYEQYS. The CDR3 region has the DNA TGTGCCAGCAGTTTGGCGGGGAGCTGCTACGAGCAGTACTCC.

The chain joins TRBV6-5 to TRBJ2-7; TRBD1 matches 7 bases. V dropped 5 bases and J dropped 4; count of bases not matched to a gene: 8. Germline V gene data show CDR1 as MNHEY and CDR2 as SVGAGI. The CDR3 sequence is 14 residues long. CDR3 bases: TGTGCCAGCAGTACCCGGGACAGTATGTACGAGCAGTACTTC. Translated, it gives CASSTRDSMYEQYF.

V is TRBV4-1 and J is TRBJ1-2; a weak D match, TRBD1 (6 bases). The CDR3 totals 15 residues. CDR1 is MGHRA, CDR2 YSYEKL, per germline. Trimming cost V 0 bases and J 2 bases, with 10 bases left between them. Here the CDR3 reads CASSQDDRNNYGYTF. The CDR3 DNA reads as TGCGCCAGCAGCCAAGACGACAGGAACAACTATGGCTACACCTTC.

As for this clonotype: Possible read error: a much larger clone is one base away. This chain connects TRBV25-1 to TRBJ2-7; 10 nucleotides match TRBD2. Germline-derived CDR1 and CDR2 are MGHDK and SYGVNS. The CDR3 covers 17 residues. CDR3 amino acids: CASSHLGSPGLAAVVDF. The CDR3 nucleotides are TGTGCCAGCAGCCATTTGGGGAGTCCCGGACTAGCGGCTGTCGTCGACTTC.

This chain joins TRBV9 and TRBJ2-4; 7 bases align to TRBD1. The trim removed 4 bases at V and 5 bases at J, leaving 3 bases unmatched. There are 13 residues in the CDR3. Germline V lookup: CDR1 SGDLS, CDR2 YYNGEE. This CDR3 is CASSSGQENIQYF. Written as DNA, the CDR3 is TGTGCCAGCAGCTCCGGACAGGAAAACATTCAGTACTTC.

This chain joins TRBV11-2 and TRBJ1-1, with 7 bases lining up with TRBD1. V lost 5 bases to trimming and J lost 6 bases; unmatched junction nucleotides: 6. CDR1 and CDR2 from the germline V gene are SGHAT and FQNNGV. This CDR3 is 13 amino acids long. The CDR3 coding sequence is TGTGCCAGCAGCACCCAGGGACAGCCTGAAGCTTTCTTT. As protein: CASSTQGQPEAFF.

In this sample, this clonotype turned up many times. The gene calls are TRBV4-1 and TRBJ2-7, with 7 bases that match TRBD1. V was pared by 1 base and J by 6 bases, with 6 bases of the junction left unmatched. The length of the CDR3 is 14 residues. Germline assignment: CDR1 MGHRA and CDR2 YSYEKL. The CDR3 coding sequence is TGCGCCAGCAGCCAAGTTACAGGGGTCGGCGAGCAGTACTTC. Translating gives CASSQVTGVGEQYF.

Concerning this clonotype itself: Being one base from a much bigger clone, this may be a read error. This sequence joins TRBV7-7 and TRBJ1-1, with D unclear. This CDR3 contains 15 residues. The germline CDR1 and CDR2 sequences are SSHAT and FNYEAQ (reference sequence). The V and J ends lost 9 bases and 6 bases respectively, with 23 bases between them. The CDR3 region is CASSWLRRTHAEAFF. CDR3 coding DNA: TGTGCCAGTTCATGGCTGCGTCGGACCCACGCTGAAGCTTTCTTT.

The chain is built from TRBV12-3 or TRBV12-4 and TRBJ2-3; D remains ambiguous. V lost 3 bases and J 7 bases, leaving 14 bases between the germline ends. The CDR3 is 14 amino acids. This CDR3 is CASSLMPPPNTQYF. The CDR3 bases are TGTGCCAGCAGTTTGATGCCCCCTCCGAATACGCAGTATTTT.

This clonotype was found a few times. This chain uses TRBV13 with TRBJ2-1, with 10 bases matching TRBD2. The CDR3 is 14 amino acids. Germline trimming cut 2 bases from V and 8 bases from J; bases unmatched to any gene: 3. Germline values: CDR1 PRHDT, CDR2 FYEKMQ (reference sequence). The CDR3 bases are TGTGCCAGCAGCTTAAGCGGGGGGGCGGATGAGCAGTTCTTC. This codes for CASSLSGGADEQFF.

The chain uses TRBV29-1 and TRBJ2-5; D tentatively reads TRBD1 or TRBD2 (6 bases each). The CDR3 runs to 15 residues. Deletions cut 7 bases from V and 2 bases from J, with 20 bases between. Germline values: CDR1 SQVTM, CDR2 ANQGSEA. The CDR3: CSAYGGGRVQETQYF. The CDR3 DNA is TGCAGCGCTTACGGTGGGGGGCGCGTACAAGAGACCCAGTACTTC.

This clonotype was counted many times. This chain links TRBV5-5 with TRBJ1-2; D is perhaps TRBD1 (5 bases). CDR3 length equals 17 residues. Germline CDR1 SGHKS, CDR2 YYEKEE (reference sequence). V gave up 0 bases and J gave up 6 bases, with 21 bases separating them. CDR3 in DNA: TGTGCCAGCAGCTTGGGGCCCTCCAGGGATGCGTTTGATGGCTACACCTTC. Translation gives CASSLGPSRDAFDGYTF.

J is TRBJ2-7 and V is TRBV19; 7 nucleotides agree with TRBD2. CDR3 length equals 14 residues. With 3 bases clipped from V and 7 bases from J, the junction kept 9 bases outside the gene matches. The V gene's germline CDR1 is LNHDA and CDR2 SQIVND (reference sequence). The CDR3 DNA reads TGTGCCAGTAGTATGGGAGGACTAGTTGGTGAGCAGTACTTC. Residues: CASSMGGLVGEQYF.

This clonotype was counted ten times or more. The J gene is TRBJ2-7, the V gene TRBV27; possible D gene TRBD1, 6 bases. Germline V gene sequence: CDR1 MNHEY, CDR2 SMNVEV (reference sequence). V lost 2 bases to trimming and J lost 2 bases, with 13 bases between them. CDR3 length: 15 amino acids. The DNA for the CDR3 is TGTGCCAGCAGTTTAGGGCAGGGGAGTACCTACGAGCAGTACTTC. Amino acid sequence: CASSLGQGSTYEQYF.

The CDR3 spells CASSYVPRPNQPQHF. The DNA for the CDR3 is TGTGCCAGCAGTTACGTGCCTCGTCCCAATCAGCCCCAGCATTTT. V and J are TRBV6-2 or TRBV6-3 and TRBJ1-5; D is ambiguous. Trimming removed 2 bases at V and 3 bases at J, with 11 bases between. Germline CDR1 MNHEY, CDR2 SVGEGT. The CDR3 contains 15 residues.

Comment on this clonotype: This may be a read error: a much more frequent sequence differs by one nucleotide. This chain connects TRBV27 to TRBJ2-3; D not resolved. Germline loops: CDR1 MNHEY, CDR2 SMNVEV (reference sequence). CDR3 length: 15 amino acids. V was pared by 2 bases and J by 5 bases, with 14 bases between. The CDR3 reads CASSLMGILVDTQYF. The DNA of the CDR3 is TGTGCCAGCAGTTTAATGGGGATTCTGGTAGATACGCAGTATTTT.

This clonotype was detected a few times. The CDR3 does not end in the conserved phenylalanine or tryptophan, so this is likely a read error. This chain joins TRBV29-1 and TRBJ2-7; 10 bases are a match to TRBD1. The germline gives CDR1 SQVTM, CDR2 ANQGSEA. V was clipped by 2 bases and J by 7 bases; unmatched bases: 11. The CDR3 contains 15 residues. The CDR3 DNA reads TGCAGCGTTGAACCTGACCGGACAGGGGGTCAAGAGCAGTACTCC. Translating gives CSVEPDRTGGQEQYS.

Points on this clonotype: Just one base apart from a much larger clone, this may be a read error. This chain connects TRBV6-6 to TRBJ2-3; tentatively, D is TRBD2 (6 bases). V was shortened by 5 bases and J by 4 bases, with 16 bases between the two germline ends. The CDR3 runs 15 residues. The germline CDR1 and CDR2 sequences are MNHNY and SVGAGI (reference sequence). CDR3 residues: CASSAGASVADTQYF. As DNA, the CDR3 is TGTGCCAGCAGTGCCGGGGCTAGCGTGGCAGATACGCAGTATTTT.

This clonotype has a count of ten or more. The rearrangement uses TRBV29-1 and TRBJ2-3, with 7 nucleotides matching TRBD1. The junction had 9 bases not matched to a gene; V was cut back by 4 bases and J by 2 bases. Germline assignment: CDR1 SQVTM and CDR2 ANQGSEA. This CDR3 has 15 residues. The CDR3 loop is CSVGVTGYFTDTQYF. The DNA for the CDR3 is TGCAGCGTTGGTGTGACAGGGTACTTCACAGATACGCAGTATTTT.

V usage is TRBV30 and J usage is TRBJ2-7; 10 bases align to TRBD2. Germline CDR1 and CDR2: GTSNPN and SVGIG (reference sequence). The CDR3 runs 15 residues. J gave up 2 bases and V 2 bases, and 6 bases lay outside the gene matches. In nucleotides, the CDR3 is TGTGCCTGGAGTCGGGGGACTAGCGTTGCCTACGAGCAGTACTTC. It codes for CAWSRGTSVAYEQYF.

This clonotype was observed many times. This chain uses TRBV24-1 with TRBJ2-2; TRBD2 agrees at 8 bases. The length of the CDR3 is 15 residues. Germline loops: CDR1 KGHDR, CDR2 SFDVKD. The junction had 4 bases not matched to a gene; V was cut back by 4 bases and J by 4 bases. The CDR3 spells CATSERLARTGELFF. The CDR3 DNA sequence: TGTGCCACCAGTGAACGACTAGCGCGCACCGGGGAGCTGTTTTTT.

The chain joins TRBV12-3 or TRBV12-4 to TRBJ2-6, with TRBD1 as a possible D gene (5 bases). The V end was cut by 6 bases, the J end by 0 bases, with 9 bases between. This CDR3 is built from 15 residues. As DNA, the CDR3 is TGTGCCAGCAGCCGACAGTCCTCTGGGGCCAACGTCCTGACTTTC. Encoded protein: CASSRQSSGANVLTF.

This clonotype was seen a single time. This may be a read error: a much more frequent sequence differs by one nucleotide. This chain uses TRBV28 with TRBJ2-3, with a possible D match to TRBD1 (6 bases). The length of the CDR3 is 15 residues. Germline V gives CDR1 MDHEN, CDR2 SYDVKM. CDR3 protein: CVSSLSGQGSDTQYF. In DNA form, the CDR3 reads TGTGTCAGCAGTTTATCGGGCCAGGGGTCCGATACGCAGTATTTT.